The sample holds a few counts of the clone carrying this T cell receptor beta chain. The antigen is undetermined. The data stem from a study of cytomegalovirus exposure and HLA in healthy donors. Study-wide results and limits: Earlier findings revealed that most TCR beta V segments proved productive either about 87% or about 30% of the time.

Amplification used 60 Vbeta primers and 13 Jbeta primers. This table comes from immunoSEQ multiplex PCR, and its TCRdb copy is limited to in-frame clones, with some not included. The sample holds approximately 190,000 clones; approximately 11% are singletons and the top ten take about 7.8%. This sequence was found in a man aged 50-60 years in good health and CMV-seropositive. Sequencing input: PBMCs.

CDR3 coding DNA: TGTGCCAGCAGCCAGACAGGGGGCGCGATGTCTTATGGCTACACCTTC. It codes for CASSQTGGAMSYGYTF. This chain uses TRBV7-9 with TRBJ1-2; 10 bases are shared with TRBD1. The CDR3 length is 16 residues. Germline V gene lookup returns CDR1 SEHNR and CDR2 FQNEAQ (reference sequence). The junction had 11 bases not matched to a gene; V was cut back by 5 bases and J by 5 bases. The full variable domain, in which reference TRBV7-9 and TRBJ1-2 provide the parts outside the CDR3, is DTGVSQNPRHKITKRGQNVTFRCDPISEHNRLYWYRQTLGQGPEFLTYFQNEAQLEKSRLLSDRFSAERPKGSFSTLEIQRTEQGDSAMYLCASSQTGGAMSYGYTFGSGTRLTVV.